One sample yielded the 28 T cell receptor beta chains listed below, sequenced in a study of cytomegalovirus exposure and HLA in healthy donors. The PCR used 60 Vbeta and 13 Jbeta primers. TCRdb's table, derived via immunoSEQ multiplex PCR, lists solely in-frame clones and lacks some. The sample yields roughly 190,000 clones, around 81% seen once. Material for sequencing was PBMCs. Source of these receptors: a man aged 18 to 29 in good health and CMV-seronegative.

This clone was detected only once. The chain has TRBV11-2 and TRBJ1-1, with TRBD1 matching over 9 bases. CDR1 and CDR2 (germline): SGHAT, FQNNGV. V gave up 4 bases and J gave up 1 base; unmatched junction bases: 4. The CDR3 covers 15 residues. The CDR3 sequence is CASSSLDRGNTEAFF. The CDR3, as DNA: TGTGCCAGCAGCTCATTGGACAGGGGGAACACTGAAGCTTTCTTT.

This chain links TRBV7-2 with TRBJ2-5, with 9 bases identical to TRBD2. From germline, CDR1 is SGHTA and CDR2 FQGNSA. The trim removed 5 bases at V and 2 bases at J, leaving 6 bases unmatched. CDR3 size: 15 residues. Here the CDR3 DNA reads TGTGCCAGCAGCCCTCTAGCGGGGAAACAAGAGACCCAGTACTTC. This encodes CASSPLAGKQETQYF.

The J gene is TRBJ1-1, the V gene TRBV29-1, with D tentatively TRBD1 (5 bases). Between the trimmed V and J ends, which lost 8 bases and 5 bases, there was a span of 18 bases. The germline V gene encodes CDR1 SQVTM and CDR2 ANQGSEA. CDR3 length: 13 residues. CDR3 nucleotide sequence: TGCAGCCTCGCCCCGACGGAGGGGACTGAAGCTTTCTTT. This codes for CSLAPTEGTEAFF.

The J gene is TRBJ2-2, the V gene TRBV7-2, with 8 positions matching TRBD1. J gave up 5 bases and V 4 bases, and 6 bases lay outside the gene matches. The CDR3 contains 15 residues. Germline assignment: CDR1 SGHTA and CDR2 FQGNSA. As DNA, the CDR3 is TGTGCCAGCAGCTCTAGGACAGGGTGGACCGGGGAGCTGTTTTTT. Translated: CASSSRTGWTGELFF.

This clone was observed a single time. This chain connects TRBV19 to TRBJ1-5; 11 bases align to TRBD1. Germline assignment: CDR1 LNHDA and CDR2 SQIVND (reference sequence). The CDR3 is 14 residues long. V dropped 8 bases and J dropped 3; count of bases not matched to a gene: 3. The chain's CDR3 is CASGDRGNNQPQHF. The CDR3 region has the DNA TGTGCCAGTGGGGACAGGGGGAACAATCAGCCCCAGCATTTT.

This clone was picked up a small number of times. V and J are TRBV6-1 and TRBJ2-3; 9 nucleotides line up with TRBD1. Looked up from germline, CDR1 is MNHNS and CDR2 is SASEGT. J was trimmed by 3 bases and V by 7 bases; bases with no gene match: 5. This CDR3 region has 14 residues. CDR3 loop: CASTGTGRTDTQYF. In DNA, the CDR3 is TGTGCCAGCACAGGGACAGGGCGAACAGATACGCAGTATTTT.

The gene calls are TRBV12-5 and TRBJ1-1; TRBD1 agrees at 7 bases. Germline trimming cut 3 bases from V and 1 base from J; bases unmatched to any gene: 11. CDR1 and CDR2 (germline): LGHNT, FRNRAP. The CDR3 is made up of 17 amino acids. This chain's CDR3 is CASGFPDRVRENTEAFF. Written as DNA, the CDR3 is TGTGCTAGTGGTTTTCCCGACAGGGTGAGGGAGAACACTGAAGCTTTCTTT.

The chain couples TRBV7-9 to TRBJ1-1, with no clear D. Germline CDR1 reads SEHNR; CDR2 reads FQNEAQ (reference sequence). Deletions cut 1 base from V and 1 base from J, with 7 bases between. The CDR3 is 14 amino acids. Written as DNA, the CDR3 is TGTGCCAGCAGCTTAGATACCAGGAACACTGAAGCTTTCTTT. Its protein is CASSLDTRNTEAFF.

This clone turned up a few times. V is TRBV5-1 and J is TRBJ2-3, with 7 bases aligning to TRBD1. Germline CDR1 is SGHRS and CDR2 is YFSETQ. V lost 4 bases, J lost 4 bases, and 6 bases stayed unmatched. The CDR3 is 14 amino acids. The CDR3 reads CASSMTGYADTQYF. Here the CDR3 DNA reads TGCGCCAGCAGCATGACAGGGTACGCAGATACGCAGTATTTT.

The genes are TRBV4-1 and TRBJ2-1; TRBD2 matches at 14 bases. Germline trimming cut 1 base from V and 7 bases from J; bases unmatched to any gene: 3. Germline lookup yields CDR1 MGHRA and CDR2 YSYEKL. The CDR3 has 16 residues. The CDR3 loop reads CASSQGLAGGRNEQFF. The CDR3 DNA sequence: TGCGCCAGCAGCCAAGGACTAGCGGGGGGGCGGAATGAGCAGTTCTTC.

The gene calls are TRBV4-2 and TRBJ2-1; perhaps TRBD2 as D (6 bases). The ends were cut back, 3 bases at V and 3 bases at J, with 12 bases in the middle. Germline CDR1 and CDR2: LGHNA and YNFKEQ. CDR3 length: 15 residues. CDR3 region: CASSHVADNYNEQFF. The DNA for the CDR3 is TGTGCCAGCAGCCATGTAGCGGATAACTACAATGAGCAGTTCTTC.

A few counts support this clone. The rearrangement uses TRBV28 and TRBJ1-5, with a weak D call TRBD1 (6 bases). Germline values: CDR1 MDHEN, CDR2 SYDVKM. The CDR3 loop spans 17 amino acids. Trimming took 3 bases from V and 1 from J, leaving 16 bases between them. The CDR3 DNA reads TGTGCCAGCAGTTTGTTTCTCCCACAGGGAAGCAATCAGCCCCAGCATTTT. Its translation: CASSLFLPQGSNQPQHF.

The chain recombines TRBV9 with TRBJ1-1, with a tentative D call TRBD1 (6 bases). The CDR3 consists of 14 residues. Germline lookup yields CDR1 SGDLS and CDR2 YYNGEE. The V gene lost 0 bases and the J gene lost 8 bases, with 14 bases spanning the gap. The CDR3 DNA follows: TGTGCCAGCAGCGTAGGGGGGGGGCGCGAGGAAGCTTTCTTT. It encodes CASSVGGGREEAFF. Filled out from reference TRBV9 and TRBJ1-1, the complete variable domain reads DSGVTQTPKHLITATGQRVTLRCSPRSGDLSVYWYQQSLDQGLQFLIQYYNGEERAKGNILERFSAQQFPDLHSELNLSSLELGDSALYFCASSVGGGREEAFFGQGTRLTVV.

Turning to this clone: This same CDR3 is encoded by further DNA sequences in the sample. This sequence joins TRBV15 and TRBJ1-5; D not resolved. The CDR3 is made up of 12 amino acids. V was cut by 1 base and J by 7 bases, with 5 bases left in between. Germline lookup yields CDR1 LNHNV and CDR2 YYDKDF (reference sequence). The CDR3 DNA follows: TGTGCCACCAGCAGAGGAGGGCAGCCCCAGCATTTT. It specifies CATSRGGQPQHF.

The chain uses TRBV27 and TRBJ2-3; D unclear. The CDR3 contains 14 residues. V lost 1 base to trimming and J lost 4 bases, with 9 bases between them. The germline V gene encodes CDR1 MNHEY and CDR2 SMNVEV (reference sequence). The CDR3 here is CASSLLSFPDTQYF. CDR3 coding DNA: TGTGCCAGCAGTTTATTGTCATTTCCAGATACGCAGTATTTT.

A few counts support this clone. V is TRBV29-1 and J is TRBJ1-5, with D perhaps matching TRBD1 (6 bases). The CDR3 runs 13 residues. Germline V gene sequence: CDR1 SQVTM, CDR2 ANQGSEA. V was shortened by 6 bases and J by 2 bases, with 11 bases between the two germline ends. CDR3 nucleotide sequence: TGCAGCGTCGCTCCAGGGGGCAATCAGCCCCAGCATTTT. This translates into CSVAPGGNQPQHF.

The CDR3 nucleotides are TGTGCCACCAGTTACGAGTCTGGGGCCAACGTCCTGACTTTC. It is translated as CATSYESGANVLTF. V and J are TRBV15 and TRBJ2-6; D is undetermined. This CDR3 region has 14 residues. Trimming cost V 6 bases and J 1 base, with 7 bases left between them. The germline gives CDR1 LNHNV, CDR2 YYDKDF (reference sequence).

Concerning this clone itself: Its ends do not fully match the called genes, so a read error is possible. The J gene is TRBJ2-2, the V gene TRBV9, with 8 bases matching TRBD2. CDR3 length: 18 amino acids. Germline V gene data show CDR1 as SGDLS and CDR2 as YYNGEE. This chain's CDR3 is CASSVATGGTMNTGELFF. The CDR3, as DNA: TGTGCTAGCAGCGTAGCTACGGGGGGGACAATGAACACCGGGGAGCTGTTTTTT.

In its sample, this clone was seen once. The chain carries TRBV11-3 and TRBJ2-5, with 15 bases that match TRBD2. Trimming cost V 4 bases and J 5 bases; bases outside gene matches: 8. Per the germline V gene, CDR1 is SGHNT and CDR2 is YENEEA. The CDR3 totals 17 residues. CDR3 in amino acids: CASSSTGTSGGKETQYF. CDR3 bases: TGTGCCAGCAGCTCCACCGGGACTAGCGGGGGGAAGGAGACCCAGTACTTC.

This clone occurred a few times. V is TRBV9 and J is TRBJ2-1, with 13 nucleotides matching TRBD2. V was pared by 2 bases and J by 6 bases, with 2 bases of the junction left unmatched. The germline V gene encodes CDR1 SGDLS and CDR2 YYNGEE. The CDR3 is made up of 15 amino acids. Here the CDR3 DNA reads TGTGCCAGCAGCGTGGGACTAGCGGGACCCAATGAGCAGTTCTTC. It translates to CASSVGLAGPNEQFF.

CDR3 protein: CASSRGQGRDQPQHF. The CDR3 coding sequence is TGTGCCAGCAGCCGGGGACAGGGAAGGGATCAGCCCCAGCATTTT. The chain couples TRBV5-6 to TRBJ1-5; 9 positions agree with TRBD1. In germline, CDR1 is SGHDT, CDR2 YYEEEE. V lost 4 bases and J lost 5; bases outside the gene matches: 7. The CDR3 length is 15 residues.

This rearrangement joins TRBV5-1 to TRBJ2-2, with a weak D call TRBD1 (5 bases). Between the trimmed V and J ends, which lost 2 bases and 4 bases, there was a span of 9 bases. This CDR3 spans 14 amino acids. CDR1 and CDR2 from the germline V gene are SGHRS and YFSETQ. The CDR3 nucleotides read TGCGCCAGCAGCTTTTATAGGGGCACCGGGGAGCTGTTTTTT. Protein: CASSFYRGTGELFF.

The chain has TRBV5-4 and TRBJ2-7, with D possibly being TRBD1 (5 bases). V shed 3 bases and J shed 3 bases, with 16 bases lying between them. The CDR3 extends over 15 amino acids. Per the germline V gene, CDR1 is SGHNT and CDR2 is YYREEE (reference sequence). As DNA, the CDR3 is TGTGCCAGCAGCTCCCAATTAAAAGGGGTCTACGAGCAGTACTTC. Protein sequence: CASSSQLKGVYEQYF.

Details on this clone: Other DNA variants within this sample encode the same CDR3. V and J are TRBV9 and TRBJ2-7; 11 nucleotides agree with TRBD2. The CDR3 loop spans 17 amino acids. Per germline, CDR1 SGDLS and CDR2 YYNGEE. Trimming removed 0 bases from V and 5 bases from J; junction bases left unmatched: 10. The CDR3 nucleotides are TGTGCCAGCAGCGTAGAGTCAACTAGCGGGGGATTAGACGAGCAGTACTTC. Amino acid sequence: CASSVESTSGGLDEQYF.

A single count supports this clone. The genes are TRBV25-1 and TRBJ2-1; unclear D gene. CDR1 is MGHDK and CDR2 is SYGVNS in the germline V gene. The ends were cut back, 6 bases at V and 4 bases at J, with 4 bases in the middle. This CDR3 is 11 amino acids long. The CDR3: CASSPYNEQFF. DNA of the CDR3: TGTGCCAGCAGCCCATACAATGAGCAGTTCTTC.

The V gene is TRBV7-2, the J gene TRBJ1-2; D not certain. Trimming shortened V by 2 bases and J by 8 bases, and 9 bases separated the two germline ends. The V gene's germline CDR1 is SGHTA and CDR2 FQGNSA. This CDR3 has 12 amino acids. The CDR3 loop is CASSLRLAGYTF. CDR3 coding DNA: TGTGCCAGCAGCTTACGCCTCGCGGGCTACACCTTC. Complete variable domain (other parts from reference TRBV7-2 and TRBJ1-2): GAGVSQSPSNKVTEKGKDVELRCDPISGHTALYWYRQSLGQGLEFLIYFQGNSAPDKSGLPSDRFSAERTGGSVSTLTIQRTQQEDSAVYLCASSLRLAGYTFGSGTRLTVV.

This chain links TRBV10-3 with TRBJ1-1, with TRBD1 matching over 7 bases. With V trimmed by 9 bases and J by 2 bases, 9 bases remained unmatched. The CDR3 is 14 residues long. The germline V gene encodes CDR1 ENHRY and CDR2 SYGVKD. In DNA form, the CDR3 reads TGTGCCATTGATCCCGGGACAGCCAACACTGAAGCTTTCTTT. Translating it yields CAIDPGTANTEAFF.

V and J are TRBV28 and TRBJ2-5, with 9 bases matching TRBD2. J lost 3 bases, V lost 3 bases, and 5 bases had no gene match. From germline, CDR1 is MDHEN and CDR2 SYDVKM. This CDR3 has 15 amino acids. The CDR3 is CASSFFGGREETQYF. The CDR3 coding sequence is TGTGCCAGCAGTTTTTTTGGCGGGAGGGAAGAGACCCAGTACTTC.